These 2 T cell receptor beta chains came from one sample sequenced in a study of T cells in Graves' hyperthyroidism and ophthalmopathy. RNA transcripts provided the source from which TCR beta CDR3 regions were amplified. The TCR CDR3 was amplified in a first-round RT-PCR using the HTBI primer set. TCRdb independently ran MiXCR on the multiplex PCR reads; one entry per CDR3 protein. Of about 370,000 distinct CDR3 sequences listed, nearly 15% were seen once; the top ten hold roughly a fifth. Input material: blood. The receptors were sampled from an older woman with Graves' ophthalmopathy.

A few counts support this clonotype. The chain couples TRBV5-1 to TRBJ1-4, with 8 bases matching TRBD1. Trimming cost V 4 bases and J 8 bases; bases outside gene matches: 7. The germline CDR1 and CDR2 sequences are SGHRS and YFSETQ. This CDR3 region has 14 residues. CDR3 sequence reads: CASSAGQGREKLFF. In DNA, the CDR3 is TGCGCCAGCAGCGCTGGACAGGGAAGGGAAAAACTGTTTTTT.

This clonotype was seen once. A clone one base away is much larger, so this may be a read error. This chain joins TRBV28 and TRBJ2-7; TRBD2 aligns across 10 bases. Germline lookup yields CDR1 MDHEN and CDR2 SYDVKM. Trimming cost V 5 bases and J 4 bases; bases outside gene matches: 8. This CDR3 is built from 15 residues. CDR3 protein: CASSRPGLARYEQYF. The CDR3 DNA sequence: TGTGCCAGCAGTCGGCCGGGACTAGCGAGATACGAGCAGTACTTC. Based on the CDR3 plus reference TRBV28 and TRBJ2-7, the full variable domain is DVKVTQSSRYLVKRTGEKVFLECVQDMDHENMFWYRQDPGLGLRLIYFSYDVKMKEKGDIPEGYSVSREKKERFSLILESASTNQTSMYLCASSRPGLARYEQYFGPGTRLTVT.